In this sample, the clone carrying this TCR beta chain turned up many times. The V and J ends lost 6 bases and 2 bases respectively, with 10 bases between them. The CDR3 consists of 13 residues. CDR1 is MDHEN, CDR2 SYDVKM, per germline. Before thyroid surgery, none of the patients had received any treatment. These data come from a study of metastatic and nonmetastatic thyroid tumors. TCRdb recomputed clones from the PCR reads via MiXCR. The sample includes fewer than 50,000 clones, around 17% seen only once; the top ten take approximately 21%. This clonotype was sampled from a female donor with papillary thyroid cancer or a benign thyroid nodule (not recorded which). Some clones in this sample may be carry-over from other donors' samples. V is TRBV28 and J is TRBJ1-2; D gene unclear. Sequences were obtained from blood. The CDR3 DNA is TGTGCCAGCAGCCGCCAGGCGAACTATGGCTACACCTTC. As protein: CASSRQANYGYTF.